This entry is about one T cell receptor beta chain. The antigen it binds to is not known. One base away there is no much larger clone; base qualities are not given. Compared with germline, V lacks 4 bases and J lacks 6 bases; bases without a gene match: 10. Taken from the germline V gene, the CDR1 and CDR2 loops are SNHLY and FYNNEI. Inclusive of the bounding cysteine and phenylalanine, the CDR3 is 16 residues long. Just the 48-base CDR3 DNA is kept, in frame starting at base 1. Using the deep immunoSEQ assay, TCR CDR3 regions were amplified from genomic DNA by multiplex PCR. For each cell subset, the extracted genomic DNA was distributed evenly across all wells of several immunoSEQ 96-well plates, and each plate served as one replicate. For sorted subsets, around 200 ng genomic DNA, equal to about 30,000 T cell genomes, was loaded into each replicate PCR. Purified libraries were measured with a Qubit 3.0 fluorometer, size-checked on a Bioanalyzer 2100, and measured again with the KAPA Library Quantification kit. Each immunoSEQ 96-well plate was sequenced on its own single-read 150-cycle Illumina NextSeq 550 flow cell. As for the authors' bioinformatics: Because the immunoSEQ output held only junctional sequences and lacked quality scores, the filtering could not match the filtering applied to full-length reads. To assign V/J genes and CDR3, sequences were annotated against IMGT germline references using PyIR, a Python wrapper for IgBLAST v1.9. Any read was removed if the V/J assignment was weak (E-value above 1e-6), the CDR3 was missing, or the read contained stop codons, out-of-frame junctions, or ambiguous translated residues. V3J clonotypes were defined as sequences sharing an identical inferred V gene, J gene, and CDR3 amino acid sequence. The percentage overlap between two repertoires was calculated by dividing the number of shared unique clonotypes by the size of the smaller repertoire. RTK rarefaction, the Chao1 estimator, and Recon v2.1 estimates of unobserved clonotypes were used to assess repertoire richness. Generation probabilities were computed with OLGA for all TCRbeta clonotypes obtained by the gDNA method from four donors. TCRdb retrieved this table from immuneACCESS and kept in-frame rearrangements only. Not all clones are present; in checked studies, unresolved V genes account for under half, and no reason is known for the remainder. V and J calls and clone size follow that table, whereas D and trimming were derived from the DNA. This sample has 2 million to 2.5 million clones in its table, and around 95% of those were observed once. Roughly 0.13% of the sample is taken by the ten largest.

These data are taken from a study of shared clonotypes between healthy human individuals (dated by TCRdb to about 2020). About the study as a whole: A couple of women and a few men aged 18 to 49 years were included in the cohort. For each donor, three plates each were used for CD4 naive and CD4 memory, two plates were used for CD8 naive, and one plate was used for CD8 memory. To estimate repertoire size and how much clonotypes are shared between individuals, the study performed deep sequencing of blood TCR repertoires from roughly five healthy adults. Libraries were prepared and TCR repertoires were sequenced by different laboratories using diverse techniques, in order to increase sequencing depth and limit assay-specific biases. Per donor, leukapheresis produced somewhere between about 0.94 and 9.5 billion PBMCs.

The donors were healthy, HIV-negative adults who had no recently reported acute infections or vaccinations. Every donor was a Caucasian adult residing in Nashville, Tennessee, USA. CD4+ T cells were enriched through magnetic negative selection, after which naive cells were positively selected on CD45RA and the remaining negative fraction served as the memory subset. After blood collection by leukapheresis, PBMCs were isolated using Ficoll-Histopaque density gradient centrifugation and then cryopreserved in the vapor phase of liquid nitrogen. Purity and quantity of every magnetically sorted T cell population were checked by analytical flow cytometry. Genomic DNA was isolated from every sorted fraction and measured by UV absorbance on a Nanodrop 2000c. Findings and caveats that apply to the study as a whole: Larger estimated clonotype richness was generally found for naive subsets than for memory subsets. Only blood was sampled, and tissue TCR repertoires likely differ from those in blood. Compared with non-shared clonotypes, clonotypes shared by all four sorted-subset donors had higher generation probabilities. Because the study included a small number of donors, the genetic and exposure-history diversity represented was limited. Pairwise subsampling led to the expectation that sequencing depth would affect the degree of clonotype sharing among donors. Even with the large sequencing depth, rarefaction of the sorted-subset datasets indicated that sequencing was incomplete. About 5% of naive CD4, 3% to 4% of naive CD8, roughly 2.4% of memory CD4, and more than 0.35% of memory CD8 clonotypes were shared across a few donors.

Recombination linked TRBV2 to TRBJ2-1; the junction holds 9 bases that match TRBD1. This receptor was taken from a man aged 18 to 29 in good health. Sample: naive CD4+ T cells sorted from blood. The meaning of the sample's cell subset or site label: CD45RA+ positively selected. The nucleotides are TGTGCCAGCAGTGTCAGGGGACAGGGTCCGACCAATGAGCAGTTCTTC. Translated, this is CASSVRGQGPTNEQFF.